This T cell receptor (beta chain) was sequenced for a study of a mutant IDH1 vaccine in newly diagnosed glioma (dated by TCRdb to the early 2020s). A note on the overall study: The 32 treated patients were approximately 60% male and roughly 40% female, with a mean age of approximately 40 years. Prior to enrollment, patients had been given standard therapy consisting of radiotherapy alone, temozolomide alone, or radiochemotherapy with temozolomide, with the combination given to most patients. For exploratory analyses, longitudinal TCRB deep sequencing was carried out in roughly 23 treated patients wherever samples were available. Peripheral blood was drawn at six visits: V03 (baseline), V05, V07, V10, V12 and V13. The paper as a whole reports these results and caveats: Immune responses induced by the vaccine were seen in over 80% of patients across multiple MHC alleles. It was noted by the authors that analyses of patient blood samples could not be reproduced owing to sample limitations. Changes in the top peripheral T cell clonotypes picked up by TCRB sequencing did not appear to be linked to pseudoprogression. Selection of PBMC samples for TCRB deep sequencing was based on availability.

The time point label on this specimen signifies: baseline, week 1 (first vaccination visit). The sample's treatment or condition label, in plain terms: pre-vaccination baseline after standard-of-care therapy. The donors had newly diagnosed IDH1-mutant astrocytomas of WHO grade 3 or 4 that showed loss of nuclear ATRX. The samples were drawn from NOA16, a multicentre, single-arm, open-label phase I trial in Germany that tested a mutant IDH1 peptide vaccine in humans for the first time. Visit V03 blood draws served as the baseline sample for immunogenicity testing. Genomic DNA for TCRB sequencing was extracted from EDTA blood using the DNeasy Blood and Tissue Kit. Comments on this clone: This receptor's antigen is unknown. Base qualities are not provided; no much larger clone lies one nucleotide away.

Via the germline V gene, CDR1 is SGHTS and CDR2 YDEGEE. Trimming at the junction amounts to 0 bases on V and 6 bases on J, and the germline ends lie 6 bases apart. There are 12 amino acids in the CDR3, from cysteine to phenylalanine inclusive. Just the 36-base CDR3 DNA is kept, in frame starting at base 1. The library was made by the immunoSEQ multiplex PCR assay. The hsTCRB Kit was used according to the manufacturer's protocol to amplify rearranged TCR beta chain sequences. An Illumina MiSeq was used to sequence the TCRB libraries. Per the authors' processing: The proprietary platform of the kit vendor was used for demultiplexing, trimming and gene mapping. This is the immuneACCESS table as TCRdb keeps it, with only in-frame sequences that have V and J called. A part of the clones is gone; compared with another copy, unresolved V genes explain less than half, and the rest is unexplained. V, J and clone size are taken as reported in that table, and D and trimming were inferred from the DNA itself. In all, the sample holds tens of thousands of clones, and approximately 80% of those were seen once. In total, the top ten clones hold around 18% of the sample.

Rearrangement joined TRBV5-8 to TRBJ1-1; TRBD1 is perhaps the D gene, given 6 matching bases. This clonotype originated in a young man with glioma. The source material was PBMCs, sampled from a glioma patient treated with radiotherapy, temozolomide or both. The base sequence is TGTGCCAGCAGCTTGGGGGGGCCTGAAGCTTTCTTT. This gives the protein CASSLGGPEAFF.